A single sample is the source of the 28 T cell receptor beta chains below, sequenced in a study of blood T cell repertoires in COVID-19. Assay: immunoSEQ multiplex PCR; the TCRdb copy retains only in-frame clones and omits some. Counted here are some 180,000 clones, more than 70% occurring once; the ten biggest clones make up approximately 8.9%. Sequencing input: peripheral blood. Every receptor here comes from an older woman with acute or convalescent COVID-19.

CDR3 in DNA: TGTGCCAGCGGCTTATTAGCGGGAGGGCCGGATACGCAGTATTTT. Translation: CASGLLAGGPDTQYF. The genes are TRBV27 and TRBJ2-3, with 11 positions matching TRBD2. The germline CDR1 and CDR2 sequences are MNHEY and SMNVEV (reference sequence). V shed 8 bases, J shed 6 bases, and the junction held 10 bases outside the gene matches. The CDR3 spans 15 residues.

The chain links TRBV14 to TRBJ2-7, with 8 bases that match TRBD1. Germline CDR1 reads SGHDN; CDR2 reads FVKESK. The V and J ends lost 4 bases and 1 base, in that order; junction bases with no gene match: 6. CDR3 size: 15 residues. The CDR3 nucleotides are TGTGCCAGCAGCCTTAGGACAGGGAAGTCCTACGAGCAGTACTTC. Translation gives CASSLRTGKSYEQYF.

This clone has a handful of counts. CDR3 protein: CAWKITGTDTQYF. The CDR3 DNA sequence: TGTGCCTGGAAGATTACAGGCACAGATACGCAGTATTTT. The chain recombines TRBV30 with TRBJ2-3; D remains unclear. Germline V gene sequence: CDR1 GTSNPN, CDR2 SVGIG (reference sequence). Trimming stripped 4 bases from V and 1 base from J, with 9 bases between. The CDR3 extends over 13 amino acids.

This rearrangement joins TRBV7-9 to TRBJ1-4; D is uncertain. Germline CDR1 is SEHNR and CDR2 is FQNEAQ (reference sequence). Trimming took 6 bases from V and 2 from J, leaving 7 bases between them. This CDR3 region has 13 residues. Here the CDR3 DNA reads TGTGCCAGCAGGAGAGAGACTAATGAAAAACTGTTTTTT. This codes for CASRRETNEKLFF.

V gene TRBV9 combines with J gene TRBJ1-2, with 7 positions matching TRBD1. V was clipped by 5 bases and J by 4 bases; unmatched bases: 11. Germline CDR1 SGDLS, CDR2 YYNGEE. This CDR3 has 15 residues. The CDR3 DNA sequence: TGTGCCAGCAGGAAGGGGGACAGCTCCGGCTATGGCTACACCTTC. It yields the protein CASRKGDSSGYGYTF.

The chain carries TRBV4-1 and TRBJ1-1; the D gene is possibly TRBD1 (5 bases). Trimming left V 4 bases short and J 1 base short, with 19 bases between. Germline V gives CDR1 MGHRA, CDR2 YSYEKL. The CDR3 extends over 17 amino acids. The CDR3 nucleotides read TGCGCCAGCAGCCCCTACCCGGGGGAGGGCCCGAACACTGAAGCTTTCTTT. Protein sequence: CASSPYPGEGPNTEAFF.

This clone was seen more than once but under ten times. The CDR3 DNA reads as TGTGCCAGCACCCCGTATCCCAGGGCCTTTAGCAATCAGCCCCAGCATTTT. It specifies CASTPYPRAFSNQPQHF. This chain uses TRBV28 with TRBJ1-5; weak D call: TRBD1 (5 bases). The CDR3 is 17 residues long. V was cut by 7 bases and J by 0 bases, with 19 bases left in between. The germline gives CDR1 MDHEN, CDR2 SYDVKM.

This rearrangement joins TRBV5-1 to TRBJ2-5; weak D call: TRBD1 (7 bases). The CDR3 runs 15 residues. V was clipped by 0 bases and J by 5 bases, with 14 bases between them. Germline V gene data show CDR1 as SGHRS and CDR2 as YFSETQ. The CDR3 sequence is CASSLGQGDSETQYF. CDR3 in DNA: TGCGCCAGCAGCTTGGGTCAGGGGGACTCGGAGACCCAGTACTTC.

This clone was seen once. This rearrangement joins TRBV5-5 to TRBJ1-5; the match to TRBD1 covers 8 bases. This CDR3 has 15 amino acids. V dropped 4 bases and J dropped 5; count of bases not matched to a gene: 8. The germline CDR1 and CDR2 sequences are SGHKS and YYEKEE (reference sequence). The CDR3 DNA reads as TGTGCCAGCAGCCCTACGAGACAGGGGTATCAGCCCCAGCATTTT. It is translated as CASSPTRQGYQPQHF.

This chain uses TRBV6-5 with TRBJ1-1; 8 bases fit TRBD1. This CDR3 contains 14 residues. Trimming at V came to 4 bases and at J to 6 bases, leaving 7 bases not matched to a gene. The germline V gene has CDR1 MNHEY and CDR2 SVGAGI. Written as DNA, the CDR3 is TGTGCCAGCAGTTTGGACAGGGTTACCGCTGAAGCTTTCTTT. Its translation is CASSLDRVTAEAFF.

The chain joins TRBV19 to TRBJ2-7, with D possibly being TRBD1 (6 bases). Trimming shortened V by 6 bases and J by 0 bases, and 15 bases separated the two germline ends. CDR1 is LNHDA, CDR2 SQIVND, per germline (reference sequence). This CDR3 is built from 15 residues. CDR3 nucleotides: TGTGCCAGTAGCCCGACAGGATTTCTCTCCTACGAGCAGTACTTC. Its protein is CASSPTGFLSYEQYF.

CDR3 DNA: TGCAGCGTTACAGCGGGATTTGGAGAGACCCAGTACTTC. Its protein product is CSVTAGFGETQYF. This chain joins TRBV29-1 and TRBJ2-5, with 7 nucleotides matching TRBD2. The V and J ends lost 5 bases and 4 bases, in that order; junction bases with no gene match: 7. The CDR3 has 13 residues. CDR1 is SQVTM and CDR2 is ANQGSEA in the germline V gene.

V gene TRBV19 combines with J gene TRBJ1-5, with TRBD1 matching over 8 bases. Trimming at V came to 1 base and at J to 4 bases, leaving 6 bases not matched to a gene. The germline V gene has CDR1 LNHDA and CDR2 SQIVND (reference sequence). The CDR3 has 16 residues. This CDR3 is CASSIVGQVGNQPQHF. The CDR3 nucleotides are TGTGCCAGTAGTATAGTGGGACAGGTAGGAAATCAGCCCCAGCATTTT. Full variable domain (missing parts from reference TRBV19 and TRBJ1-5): DGGITQSPKYLFRKEGQNVTLSCEQNLNHDAMYWYRQDPGQGLRLIYYSQIVNDFQKGDIAEGYSVSREKKESFPLTVTSAQKNPTAFYLCASSIVGQVGNQPQHFGDGTRLSIL.

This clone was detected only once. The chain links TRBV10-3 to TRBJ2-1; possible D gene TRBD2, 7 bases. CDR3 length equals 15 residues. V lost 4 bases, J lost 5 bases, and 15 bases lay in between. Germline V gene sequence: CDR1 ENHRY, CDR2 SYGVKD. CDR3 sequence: CAISAPGRGNNEQFF. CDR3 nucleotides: TGTGCCATCAGTGCCCCTGGGAGGGGGAACAATGAGCAGTTCTTC.

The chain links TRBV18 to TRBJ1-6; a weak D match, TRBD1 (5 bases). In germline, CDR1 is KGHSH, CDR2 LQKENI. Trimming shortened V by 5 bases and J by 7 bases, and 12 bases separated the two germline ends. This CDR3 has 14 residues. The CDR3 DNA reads TGTGCCAGCTCAGATACTCAGGGAAATTCACCCCTCCACTTT. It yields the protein CASSDTQGNSPLHF.

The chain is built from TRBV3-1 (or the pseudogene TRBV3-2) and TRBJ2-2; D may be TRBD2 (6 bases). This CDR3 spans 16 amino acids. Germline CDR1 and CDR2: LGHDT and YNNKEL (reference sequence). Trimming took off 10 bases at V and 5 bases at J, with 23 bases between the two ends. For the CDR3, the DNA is TGTGCCACCAGGCCCTTGGACACCGGGGGAACCGGGGAGCTGTTTTTT. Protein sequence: CATRPLDTGGTGELFF.

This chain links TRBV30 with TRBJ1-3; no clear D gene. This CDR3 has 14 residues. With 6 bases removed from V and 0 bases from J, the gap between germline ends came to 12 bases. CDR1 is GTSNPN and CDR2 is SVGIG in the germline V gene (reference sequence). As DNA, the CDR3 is TGTGCCTGTCGATCGGGGAGCTCTGGAAACACCATATATTTT. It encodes CACRSGSSGNTIYF.

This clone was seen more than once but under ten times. Here the CDR3 reads CASSLGTGVLAFF. The DNA for the CDR3 is TGTGCCAGCAGCTTGGGGACAGGGGTTTTAGCTTTCTTT. The chain links TRBV11-2 to TRBJ1-1; 10 bases map to TRBD1. V was pared by 3 bases and J by 10 bases, with 5 bases of the junction left unmatched. This CDR3 has 13 amino acids. CDR1 is SGHAT and CDR2 is FQNNGV in the germline V gene.

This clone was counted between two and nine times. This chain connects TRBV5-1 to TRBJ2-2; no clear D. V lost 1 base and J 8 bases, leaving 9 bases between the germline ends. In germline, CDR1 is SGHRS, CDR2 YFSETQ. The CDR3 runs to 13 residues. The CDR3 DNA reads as TGCGCCAGCAGCTTGTCATGGAGTGGGGAGCTGTTTTTT. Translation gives CASSLSWSGELFF.

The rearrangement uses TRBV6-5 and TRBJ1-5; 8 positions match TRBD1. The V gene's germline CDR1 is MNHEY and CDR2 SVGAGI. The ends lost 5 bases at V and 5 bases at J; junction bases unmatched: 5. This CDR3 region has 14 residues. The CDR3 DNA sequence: TGTGCCAGCAGTCAGGACAGGGACTATCAGCCCCAGCATTTT. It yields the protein CASSQDRDYQPQHF.

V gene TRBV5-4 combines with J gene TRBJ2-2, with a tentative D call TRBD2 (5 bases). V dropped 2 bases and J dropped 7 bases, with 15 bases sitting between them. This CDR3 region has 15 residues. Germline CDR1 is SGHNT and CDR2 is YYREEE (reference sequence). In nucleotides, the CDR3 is TGTGCCAGCAGCTTCGGAGGCTCGAGGATCGGGGAGCTGTTTTTT. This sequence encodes CASSFGGSRIGELFF.

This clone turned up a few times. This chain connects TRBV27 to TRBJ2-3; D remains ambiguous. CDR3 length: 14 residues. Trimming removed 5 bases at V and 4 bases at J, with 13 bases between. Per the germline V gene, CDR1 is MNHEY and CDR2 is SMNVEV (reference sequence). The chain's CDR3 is CASSPNSPPDTQYF. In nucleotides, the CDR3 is TGTGCCAGCAGTCCCAACTCCCCCCCAGATACGCAGTATTTT.

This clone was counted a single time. CDR3 in DNA: TGCAGTGGTAAACTCCTTGAAAAACTGTTTTTT. Encoded protein: CSGKLLEKLFF. The chain has TRBV20-1 and TRBJ1-4; D remains unclear. V dropped 7 bases and J dropped 7 bases, with 10 bases sitting between them. Per the germline V gene, CDR1 is DFQATT and CDR2 is SNEGSKA (reference sequence). The CDR3 contains 11 residues.

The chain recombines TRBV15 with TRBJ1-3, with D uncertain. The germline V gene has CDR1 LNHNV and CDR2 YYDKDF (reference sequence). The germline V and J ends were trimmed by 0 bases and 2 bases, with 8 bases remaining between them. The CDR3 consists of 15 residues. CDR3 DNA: TGTGCCACCAGCAGAGACAGATCCACTGGAAACACCATATATTTT. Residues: CATSRDRSTGNTIYF.

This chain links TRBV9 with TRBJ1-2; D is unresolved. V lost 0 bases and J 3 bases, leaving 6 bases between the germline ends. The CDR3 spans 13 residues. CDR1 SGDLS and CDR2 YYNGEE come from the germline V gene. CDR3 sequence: CASSVESDYGYTF. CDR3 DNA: TGTGCCAGCAGCGTAGAATCAGACTATGGCTACACCTTC.

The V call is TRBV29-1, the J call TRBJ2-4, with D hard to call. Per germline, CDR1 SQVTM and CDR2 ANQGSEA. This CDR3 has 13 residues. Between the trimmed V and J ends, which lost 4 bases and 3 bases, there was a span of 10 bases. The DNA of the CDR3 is TGCAGCGTTGTCCCAACAAGCAAAAACATTCAGTACTTC. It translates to CSVVPTSKNIQYF.

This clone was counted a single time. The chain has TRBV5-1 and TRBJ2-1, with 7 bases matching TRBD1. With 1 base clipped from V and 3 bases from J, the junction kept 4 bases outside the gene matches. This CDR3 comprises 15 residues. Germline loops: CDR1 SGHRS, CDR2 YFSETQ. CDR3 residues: CASSLPTGFYNEQFF. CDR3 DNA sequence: TGCGCCAGCAGCTTGCCGACAGGGTTCTACAATGAGCAGTTCTTC.

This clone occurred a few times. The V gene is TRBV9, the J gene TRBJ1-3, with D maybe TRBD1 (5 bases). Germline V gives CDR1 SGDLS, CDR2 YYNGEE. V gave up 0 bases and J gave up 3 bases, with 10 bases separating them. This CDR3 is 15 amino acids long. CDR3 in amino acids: CASSVEAGIGNTIYF. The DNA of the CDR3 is TGTGCCAGCAGCGTAGAAGCAGGGATTGGAAACACCATATATTTT. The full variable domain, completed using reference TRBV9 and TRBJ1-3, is DSGVTQTPKHLITATGQRVTLRCSPRSGDLSVYWYQQSLDQGLQFLIQYYNGEERAKGNILERFSAQQFPDLHSELNLSSLELGDSALYFCASSVEAGIGNTIYFGEGSWLTVV.